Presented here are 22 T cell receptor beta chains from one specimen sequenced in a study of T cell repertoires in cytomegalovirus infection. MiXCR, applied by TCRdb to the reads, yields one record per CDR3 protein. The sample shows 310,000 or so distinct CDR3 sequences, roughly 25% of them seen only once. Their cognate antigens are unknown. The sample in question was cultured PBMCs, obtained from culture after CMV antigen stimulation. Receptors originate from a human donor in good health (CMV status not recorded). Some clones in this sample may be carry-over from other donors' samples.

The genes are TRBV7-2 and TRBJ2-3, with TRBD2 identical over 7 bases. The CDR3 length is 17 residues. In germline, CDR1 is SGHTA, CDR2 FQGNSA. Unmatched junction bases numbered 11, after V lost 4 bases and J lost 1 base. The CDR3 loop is CASSYYWDRGGTDTQYF. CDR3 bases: TGTGCCAGCAGCTACTACTGGGATCGGGGGGGCACAGATACGCAGTATTTT.

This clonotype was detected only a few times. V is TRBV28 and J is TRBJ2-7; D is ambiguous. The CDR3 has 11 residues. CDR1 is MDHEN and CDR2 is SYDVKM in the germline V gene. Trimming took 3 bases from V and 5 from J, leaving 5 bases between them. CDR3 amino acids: CASSFADEQYF. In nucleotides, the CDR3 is TGTGCCAGCAGTTTTGCGGACGAGCAGTACTTC.

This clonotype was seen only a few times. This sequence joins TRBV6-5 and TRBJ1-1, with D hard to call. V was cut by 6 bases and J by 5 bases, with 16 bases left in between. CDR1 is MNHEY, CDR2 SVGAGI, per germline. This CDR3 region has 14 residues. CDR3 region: CASRSPPPGTEAFF. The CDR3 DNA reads TGTGCCAGCAGGTCTCCTCCGCCGGGGACTGAAGCTTTCTTT.

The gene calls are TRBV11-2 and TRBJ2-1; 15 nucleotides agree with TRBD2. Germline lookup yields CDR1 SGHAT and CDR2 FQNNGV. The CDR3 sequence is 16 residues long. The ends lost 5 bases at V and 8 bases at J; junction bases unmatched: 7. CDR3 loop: CASSRTSGRGGDEQFF. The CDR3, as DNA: TGTGCCAGCAGCCGGACTAGCGGGAGGGGGGGGGATGAGCAGTTCTTC.

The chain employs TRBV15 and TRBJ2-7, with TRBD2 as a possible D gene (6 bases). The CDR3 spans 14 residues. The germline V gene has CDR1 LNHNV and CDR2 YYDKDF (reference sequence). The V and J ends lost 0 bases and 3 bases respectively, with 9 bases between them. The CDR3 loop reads CATSRDPGLYEQYV. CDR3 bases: TGTGCCACCAGCAGAGATCCGGGACTCTACGAGCAGTACGTC.

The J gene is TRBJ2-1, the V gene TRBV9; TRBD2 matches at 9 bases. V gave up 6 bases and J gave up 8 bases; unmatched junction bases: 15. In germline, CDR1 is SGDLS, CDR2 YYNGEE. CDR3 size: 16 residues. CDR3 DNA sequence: TGTGCCAGCAACGAGGGCCCACTAGCGGGTCGTCATGAGCAGTTCTTC. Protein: CASNEGPLAGRHEQFF.

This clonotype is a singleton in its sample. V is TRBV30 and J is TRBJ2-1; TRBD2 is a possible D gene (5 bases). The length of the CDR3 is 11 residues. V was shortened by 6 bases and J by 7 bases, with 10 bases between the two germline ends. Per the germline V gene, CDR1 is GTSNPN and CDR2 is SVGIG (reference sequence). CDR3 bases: TGTGCCTGTCGGACTTGGAATGAGCAGTTCTTC. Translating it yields CACRTWNEQFF.

The CDR3 reads CASSLGQGGAPVYNEQFF. The CDR3 DNA reads as TGTGCCAGCAGCTTAGGACAAGGGGGGGCGCCGGTTTACAATGAGCAGTTCTTC. V is TRBV11-2 and J is TRBJ2-1, with D possibly being TRBD2 (7 bases). The length of the CDR3 is 18 residues. V was shortened by 1 base and J by 4 bases, with 20 bases between the two germline ends. Germline-derived CDR1 and CDR2 are SGHAT and FQNNGV.

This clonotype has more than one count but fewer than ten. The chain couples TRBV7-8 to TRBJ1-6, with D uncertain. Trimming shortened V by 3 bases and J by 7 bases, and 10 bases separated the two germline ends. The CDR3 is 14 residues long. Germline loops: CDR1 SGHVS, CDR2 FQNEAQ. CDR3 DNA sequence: TGTGCCAGCAGCTTCGGAAACTCGAATTCACCCCTCCACTTT. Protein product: CASSFGNSNSPLHF.

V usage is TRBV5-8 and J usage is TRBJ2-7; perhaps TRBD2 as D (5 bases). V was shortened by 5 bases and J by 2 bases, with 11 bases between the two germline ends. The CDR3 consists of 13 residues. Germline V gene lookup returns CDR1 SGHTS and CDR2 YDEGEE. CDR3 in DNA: TGTGCCAGCAGGGCTTTCGGGACCTACGAGCAGTACTTC. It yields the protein CASRAFGTYEQYF.

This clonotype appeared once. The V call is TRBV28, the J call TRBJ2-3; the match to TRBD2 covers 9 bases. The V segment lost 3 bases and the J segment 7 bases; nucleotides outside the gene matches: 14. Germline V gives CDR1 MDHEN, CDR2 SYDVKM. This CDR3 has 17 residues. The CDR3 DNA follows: TGTGCCAGCAGTTTCTTACGACTAGCGGCGTCCAGGCATACGCAGTATTTT. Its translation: CASSFLRLAASRHTQYF.

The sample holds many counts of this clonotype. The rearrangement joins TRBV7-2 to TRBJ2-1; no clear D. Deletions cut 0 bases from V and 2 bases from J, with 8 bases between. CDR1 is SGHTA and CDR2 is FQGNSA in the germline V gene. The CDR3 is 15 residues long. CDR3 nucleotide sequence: TGTGCCAGCAGCTTAGCGTACGGAGCCTACAATGAGCAGTTCTTC. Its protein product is CASSLAYGAYNEQFF.

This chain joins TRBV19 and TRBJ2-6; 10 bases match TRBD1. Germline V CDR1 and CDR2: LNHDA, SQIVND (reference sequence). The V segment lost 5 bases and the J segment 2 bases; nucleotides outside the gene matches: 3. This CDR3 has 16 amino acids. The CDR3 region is CASSLGQGTGANVLTF. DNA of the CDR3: TGTGCCAGTAGTCTGGGACAGGGGACTGGGGCCAACGTCCTGACTTTC.

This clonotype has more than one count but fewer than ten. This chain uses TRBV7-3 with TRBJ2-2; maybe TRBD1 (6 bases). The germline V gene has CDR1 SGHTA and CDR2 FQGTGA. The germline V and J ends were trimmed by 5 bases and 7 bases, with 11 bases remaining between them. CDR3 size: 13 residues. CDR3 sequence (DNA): TGTGCCAGCAGCATGACGGACAGCGGGGAGCTGTTTTTT. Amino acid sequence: CASSMTDSGELFF.

The CDR3 reads CASAGGIYNEQFF. DNA of the CDR3: TGTGCTAGTGCAGGCGGAATCTACAATGAGCAGTTCTTC. V gene TRBV12-5 combines with J gene TRBJ2-1; D not certain. Germline lookup yields CDR1 LGHNT and CDR2 FRNRAP. Trimming shortened V by 7 bases and J by 3 bases, and 10 bases separated the two germline ends. This CDR3 is 13 amino acids long.

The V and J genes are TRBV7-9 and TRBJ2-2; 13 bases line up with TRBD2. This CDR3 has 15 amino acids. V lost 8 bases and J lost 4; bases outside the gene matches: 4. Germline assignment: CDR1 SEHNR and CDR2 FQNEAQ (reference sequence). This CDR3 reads CASGLAGDGTGELFF. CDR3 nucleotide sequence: TGTGCCAGCGGACTAGCGGGAGACGGCACCGGGGAGCTGTTTTTT.

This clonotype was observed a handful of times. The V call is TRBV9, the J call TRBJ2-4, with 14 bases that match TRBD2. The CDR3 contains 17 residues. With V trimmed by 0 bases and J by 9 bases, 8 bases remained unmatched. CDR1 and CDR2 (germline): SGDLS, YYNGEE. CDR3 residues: CASSVGGTSGSRSIQYF. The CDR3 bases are TGTGCCAGCAGCGTAGGAGGGACTAGCGGGAGCAGGAGCATTCAGTACTTC.

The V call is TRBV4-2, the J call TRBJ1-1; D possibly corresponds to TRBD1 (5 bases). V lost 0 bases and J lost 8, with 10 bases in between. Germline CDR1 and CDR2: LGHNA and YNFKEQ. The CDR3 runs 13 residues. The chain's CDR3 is CASSQDIDREAFF. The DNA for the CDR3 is TGTGCCAGCAGCCAAGATATCGACAGAGAAGCTTTCTTT.

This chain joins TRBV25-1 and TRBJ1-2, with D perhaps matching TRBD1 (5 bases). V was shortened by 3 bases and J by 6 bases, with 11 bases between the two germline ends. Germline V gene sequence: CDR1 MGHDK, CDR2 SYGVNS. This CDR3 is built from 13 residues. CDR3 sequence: CASSDRDPDGYTF. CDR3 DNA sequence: TGTGCCAGCAGTGACCGGGACCCCGATGGCTACACCTTC.

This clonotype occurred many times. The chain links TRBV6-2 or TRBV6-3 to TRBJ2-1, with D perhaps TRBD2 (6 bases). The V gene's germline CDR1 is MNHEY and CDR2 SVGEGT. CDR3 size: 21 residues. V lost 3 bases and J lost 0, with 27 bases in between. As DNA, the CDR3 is TGTGCCAGCAGTTATGACACTGGACTAAACCCATCGACAAGCTCCTACAATGAGCAGTTCTTC. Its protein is CASSYDTGLNPSTSSYNEQFF.

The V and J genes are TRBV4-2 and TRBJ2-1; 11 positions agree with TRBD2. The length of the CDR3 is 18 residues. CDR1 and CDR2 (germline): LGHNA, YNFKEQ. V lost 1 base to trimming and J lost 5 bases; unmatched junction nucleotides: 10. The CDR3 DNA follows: TGTGCCAGCAGCCAAGTAAGGGGTAGCGGGAGGGCAGACAATGAGCAGTTCTTC. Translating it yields CASSQVRGSGRADNEQFF.

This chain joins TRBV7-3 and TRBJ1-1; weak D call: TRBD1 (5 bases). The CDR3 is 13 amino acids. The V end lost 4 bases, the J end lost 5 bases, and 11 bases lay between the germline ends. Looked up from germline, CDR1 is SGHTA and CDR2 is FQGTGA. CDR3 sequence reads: CASSSRAGTEAFF. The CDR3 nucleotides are TGTGCCAGCAGCTCCAGGGCAGGGACTGAAGCTTTCTTT.